The T cell receptor (beta chain) described here comes from a study of blood T cell repertoires in COVID-19. About the study: The samples span acute and convalescent COVID-19 from the United States, Italy and Spain. PBMCs, B-cell-depleted T cells, or T cells were the source of the cDNA or gDNA that made up the material.

V was pared by 3 bases and J by 3 bases, with 14 bases between. Germline V gene data show CDR1 as SGHAT and CDR2 as FQDESV (reference sequence). The CDR3 is 15 residues long. Methods used by the authors: By means of reference gene primer amplification, nucleated cell counts were estimated. Sequencing used immunoSEQ multiplex PCR; TCRdb keeps in-frame clones, though not all of them. That table furnishes V, J and clone size, whereas the DNA furnished D and trimming. The sample consists of approximately 200,000 clones, around nine tenths of them appearing once. The chain combines TRBV11-1 with TRBJ1-1; a possible D gene is TRBD1 (5 bases). Sequencing was carried out using peripheral blood. This receptor was obtained from a man younger than 35 with active or convalescent COVID-19. CDR3 region: CASSFVSQGDTEAFF. The CDR3 bases are TGTGCCAGCAGCTTCGTTTCCCAGGGCGACACTGAAGCTTTCTTT.